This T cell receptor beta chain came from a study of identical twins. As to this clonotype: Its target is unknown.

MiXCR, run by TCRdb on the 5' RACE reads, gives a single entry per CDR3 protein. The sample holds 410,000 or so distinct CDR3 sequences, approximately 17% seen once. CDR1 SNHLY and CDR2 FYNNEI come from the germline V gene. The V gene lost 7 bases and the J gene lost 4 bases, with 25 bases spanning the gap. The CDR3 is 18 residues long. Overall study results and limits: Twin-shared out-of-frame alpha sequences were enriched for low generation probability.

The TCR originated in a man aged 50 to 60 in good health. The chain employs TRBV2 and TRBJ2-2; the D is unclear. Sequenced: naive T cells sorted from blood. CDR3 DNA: TGTGCCAGCACTACCTCTTATTGGGGTGGGGTTGGCACCGGGGAGCTGTTTTTT. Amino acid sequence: CASTTSYWGGVGTGELFF.